A selection of T cell receptor beta chains follows, all from one sample in a study of monozygotic twins with inflammatory bowel disease. TCRdb reanalyzed the 5' RACE reads and collapses them to one entry per CDR3 protein, without DNA. This sample's table has roughly 160,000 distinct CDR3 sequences. Material for sequencing was blood. The origin of the receptors is a human donor with ulcerative colitis or Crohn's disease, or a healthy co-twin of an affected twin (not recorded which). Each CDR3 is given with its conserved first and last residue.

v_gene: TRBV29-1
j_gene: TRBJ1-4
CDR3aa: CSYATNEKLFF

v_gene: TRBV12-3/TRBV12-4
j_gene: TRBJ2-1
CDR3aa: CAIRAASYNEQFF

v_gene: TRBV6-6
j_gene: TRBJ2-7
CDR3aa: CATGPVPYEQYF

v_gene: TRBV5-1
j_gene: TRBJ2-7
CDR3aa: CASSLEASSIPYEQYF

v_gene: TRBV5-6
j_gene: TRBJ1-2
CDR3aa: CASSPDRGLYGYTF

v_gene: TRBV6-1
j_gene: TRBJ1-2
CDR3aa: CASRQDGAVYGYTF

v_gene: TRBV9
j_gene: TRBJ2-3
CDR3aa: CASSVGGQGSGTDTQYF

v_gene: TRBV7-2
j_gene: TRBJ1-1
CDR3aa: CASSRYRDTEAFF

v_gene: TRBV18
j_gene: TRBJ1-2
CDR3aa: CASSPGTGGRRGYTF

v_gene: TRBV6-5
j_gene: TRBJ2-7
CDR3aa: CASSYSAAMYEQYF

v_gene: TRBV3-1
j_gene: TRBJ2-2
CDR3aa: CASSLIAGELFF

v_gene: TRBV12-3/TRBV12-4
j_gene: TRBJ2-3
CDR3aa: CASSLEGLARPDTQYF

v_gene: TRBV5-1
j_gene: TRBJ2-1
CDR3aa: CASSLRQGGYNEQFF

v_gene: TRBV12-3/TRBV12-4
j_gene: TRBJ2-1
CDR3aa: CASSLGGANEQFF

v_gene: TRBV5-5
j_gene: TRBJ2-7
CDR3aa: CASSSSTGRYEQYF

v_gene: TRBV18
j_gene: TRBJ1-2
CDR3aa: CASSPSDTRGYTF

v_gene: TRBV2
j_gene: TRBJ1-5
CDR3aa: CASRLNGNQPQHF

v_gene: TRBV5-1
j_gene: TRBJ2-2
CDR3aa: CASSLEGALIGELFF

v_gene: TRBV7-8
j_gene: TRBJ2-1
CDR3aa: CASSLGTLGEQFF

v_gene: TRBV7-6
j_gene: TRBJ2-2
CDR3aa: CASKGTGSNTGELFF

v_gene: TRBV11-2
j_gene: TRBJ1-6
CDR3aa: CASSFRSDSPLHF

v_gene: TRBV10-3
j_gene: TRBJ2-1
CDR3aa: CAISGGSYNEQFF